These 14 T cell receptor beta chains share one sample of origin, sequenced in a study of blood T cell repertoires in COVID-19 (dated by TCRdb to 2018 to 2021). Library generation was performed with the immunoSEQ multiplex PCR assay. TCRdb obtained this table from immuneACCESS and retained in-frame rearrangements with V and J assigned. These tables miss some clones; where compared with another copy, unresolved V genes account for less than half of the shortfall, and the remainder is unexplained. Recorded for this sample are around 120,000 clones; more than 70% of them occurred a single time. Clones ranked in the top ten supply 5.5% to 6% of the sample. Sequenced input: peripheral blood. These receptor sequences come from a man older than 75 with active or convalescent COVID-19.

V and J are TRBV6-6 and TRBJ2-5; 10 bases are a match to TRBD2. With 2 bases clipped from V and 2 bases from J, the junction kept 5 bases outside the gene matches. The CDR3 contains 16 residues. Germline CDR1 reads MNHNY; CDR2 reads SVGAGI (reference sequence). CDR3 nucleotides: TGTGCCAGCAGTTACGGCCTAGCGGGGGCTCAAGAGACCCAGTACTTC. It yields the protein CASSYGLAGAQETQYF.

V gene TRBV7-9 combines with J gene TRBJ1-3, with 9 bases lining up with TRBD1. Per germline, CDR1 SEHNR and CDR2 FQNEAQ (reference sequence). V shed 4 bases, J shed 1 base, and the junction held 8 bases outside the gene matches. CDR3 length: 17 amino acids. The CDR3, as DNA: TGTGCCAGCAGCTGGGGACAGGGCCCAACTTCTGGAAACACCATATATTTT. Encoded protein: CASSWGQGPTSGNTIYF.

The rearrangement links TRBV12-5 to TRBJ1-2, with TRBD1 matching over 8 bases. The V gene end was trimmed by 6 bases and the J gene end by 4 bases; junction bases not matched to a gene: 7. Germline CDR1 and CDR2: LGHNT and FRNRAP. The CDR3 runs 14 residues. This chain's CDR3 is CASGLPGQVYGYTF. CDR3 nucleotides: TGTGCTAGTGGCCTCCCGGGACAGGTCTATGGCTACACCTTC.

The rearrangement joins TRBV19 to TRBJ2-1; 11 bases match TRBD1. There are 16 residues in the CDR3. Germline-derived CDR1 and CDR2 are LNHDA and SQIVND (reference sequence). V was clipped by 1 base and J by 5 bases; unmatched bases: 4. CDR3 in amino acids: CASSIGTGGANNEQFF. CDR3 nucleotides: TGTGCCAGTAGTATAGGGACAGGGGGCGCGAACAATGAGCAGTTCTTC.

In this sample, this clone turned up once. No conserved phenylalanine or tryptophan ends this CDR3, so it is likely a read error. No DNA is shown, since the ends of the CDR3 on it are uncertain; the CDR3 is the one TCRdb lists. V gene TRBV12-3 or TRBV12-4 combines with J gene TRBJ1-6. Counting both end residues, the CDR3 totals 9 amino acids. CDR3: CASSPTGEG.

This sequence joins TRBV13 and TRBJ1-2; D might be TRBD1 (5 bases). CDR3 length: 17 residues. Germline V lookup: CDR1 PRHDT, CDR2 FYEKMQ (reference sequence). Trimming stripped 5 bases from V and 8 bases from J, with 27 bases between. CDR3 in amino acids: CASSPPGVTTGLIGYTF. The CDR3, as DNA: TGTGCCAGCAGCCCCCCGGGTGTTACTACAGGTCTGATCGGCTACACCTTC.

The chain uses TRBV5-4 and TRBJ2-5; TRBD2 agrees at 12 bases. This CDR3 contains 16 residues. Germline CDR1 SGHNT, CDR2 YYREEE (reference sequence). V lost 4 bases and J lost 1; bases outside the gene matches: 5. CDR3 in amino acids: CASSLGLAGSQETQYF. The CDR3 DNA is TGTGCCAGCAGCCTAGGACTAGCGGGGAGCCAAGAGACCCAGTACTTC.

The chain employs TRBV5-1 and TRBJ2-6; 7 nucleotides line up with TRBD1. The V segment lost 0 bases and the J segment 0 bases; nucleotides outside the gene matches: 6. The CDR3 is 18 residues long. The germline gives CDR1 SGHRS, CDR2 YFSETQ. The CDR3 spells CASSLGGTDLSGANVLTF. The CDR3 region has the DNA TGCGCCAGCAGCTTGGGGGGGACAGACCTCTCTGGGGCCAACGTCCTGACTTTC.

This chain uses TRBV6-5 with TRBJ2-5; 9 bases are a match to TRBD2. V was clipped by 6 bases and J by 4 bases; unmatched bases: 6. Germline values: CDR1 MNHEY, CDR2 SVGAGI. This CDR3 is built from 14 residues. The CDR3 loop reads CASRQAGGGETQYF. CDR3 DNA sequence: TGTGCCAGCAGACAAGCGGGGGGTGGAGAGACCCAGTACTTC.

CDR3 loop: CASSRMGQGVITDTQYF. In nucleotides, the CDR3 is TGTGCCAGCAGCCGAATGGGACAGGGGGTGATCACAGATACGCAGTATTTT. The rearrangement uses TRBV7-9 and TRBJ2-3, with 11 positions matching TRBD1. Germline V gene sequence: CDR1 SEHNR, CDR2 FQNEAQ (reference sequence). J gave up 2 bases and V 5 bases, and 9 bases lay outside the gene matches. The CDR3 loop spans 17 amino acids.

Only one count was recorded for this clone. The rearrangement links TRBV9 to TRBJ1-3, with 7 positions matching TRBD1. Germline CDR1 and CDR2: SGDLS and YYNGEE. V dropped 3 bases and J dropped 0; count of bases not matched to a gene: 9. This CDR3 has 17 residues. CDR3 DNA sequence: TGTGCCAGCAGCGAAAGATGGGACAGCCGCTCTGGAAACACCATATATTTT. Translated, it gives CASSERWDSRSGNTIYF.

V is TRBV27 and J is TRBJ1-2; 7 bases line up with TRBD1. CDR3 length equals 15 residues. The germline V gene has CDR1 MNHEY and CDR2 SMNVEV (reference sequence). The V gene end was trimmed by 5 bases and the J gene end by 3 bases; junction bases not matched to a gene: 9. The CDR3 DNA sequence: TGTGCCAGCAGTCCCGCGGTAGGGGGCTACTATGGCTACACCTTC. It specifies CASSPAVGGYYGYTF.

This chain joins TRBV5-6 and TRBJ2-3; D uncertain. This CDR3 has 13 amino acids. V lost 0 bases and J lost 10, with 12 bases in between. In germline, CDR1 is SGHDT, CDR2 YYEEEE. This CDR3 reads CASSLGGDSAQYF. CDR3 DNA: TGTGCCAGCAGCTTGGGTGGTGACTCGGCGCAGTATTTT.

This chain joins TRBV18 and TRBJ2-1; 9 positions match TRBD1. Germline loops: CDR1 KGHSH, CDR2 LQKENI. Unmatched junction bases numbered 2, after V lost 5 bases and J lost 9 bases. This CDR3 has 12 residues. The CDR3 sequence: CASSRQGGEQFF. As DNA, the CDR3 is TGTGCCAGCTCAAGACAGGGGGGTGAGCAGTTCTTC.